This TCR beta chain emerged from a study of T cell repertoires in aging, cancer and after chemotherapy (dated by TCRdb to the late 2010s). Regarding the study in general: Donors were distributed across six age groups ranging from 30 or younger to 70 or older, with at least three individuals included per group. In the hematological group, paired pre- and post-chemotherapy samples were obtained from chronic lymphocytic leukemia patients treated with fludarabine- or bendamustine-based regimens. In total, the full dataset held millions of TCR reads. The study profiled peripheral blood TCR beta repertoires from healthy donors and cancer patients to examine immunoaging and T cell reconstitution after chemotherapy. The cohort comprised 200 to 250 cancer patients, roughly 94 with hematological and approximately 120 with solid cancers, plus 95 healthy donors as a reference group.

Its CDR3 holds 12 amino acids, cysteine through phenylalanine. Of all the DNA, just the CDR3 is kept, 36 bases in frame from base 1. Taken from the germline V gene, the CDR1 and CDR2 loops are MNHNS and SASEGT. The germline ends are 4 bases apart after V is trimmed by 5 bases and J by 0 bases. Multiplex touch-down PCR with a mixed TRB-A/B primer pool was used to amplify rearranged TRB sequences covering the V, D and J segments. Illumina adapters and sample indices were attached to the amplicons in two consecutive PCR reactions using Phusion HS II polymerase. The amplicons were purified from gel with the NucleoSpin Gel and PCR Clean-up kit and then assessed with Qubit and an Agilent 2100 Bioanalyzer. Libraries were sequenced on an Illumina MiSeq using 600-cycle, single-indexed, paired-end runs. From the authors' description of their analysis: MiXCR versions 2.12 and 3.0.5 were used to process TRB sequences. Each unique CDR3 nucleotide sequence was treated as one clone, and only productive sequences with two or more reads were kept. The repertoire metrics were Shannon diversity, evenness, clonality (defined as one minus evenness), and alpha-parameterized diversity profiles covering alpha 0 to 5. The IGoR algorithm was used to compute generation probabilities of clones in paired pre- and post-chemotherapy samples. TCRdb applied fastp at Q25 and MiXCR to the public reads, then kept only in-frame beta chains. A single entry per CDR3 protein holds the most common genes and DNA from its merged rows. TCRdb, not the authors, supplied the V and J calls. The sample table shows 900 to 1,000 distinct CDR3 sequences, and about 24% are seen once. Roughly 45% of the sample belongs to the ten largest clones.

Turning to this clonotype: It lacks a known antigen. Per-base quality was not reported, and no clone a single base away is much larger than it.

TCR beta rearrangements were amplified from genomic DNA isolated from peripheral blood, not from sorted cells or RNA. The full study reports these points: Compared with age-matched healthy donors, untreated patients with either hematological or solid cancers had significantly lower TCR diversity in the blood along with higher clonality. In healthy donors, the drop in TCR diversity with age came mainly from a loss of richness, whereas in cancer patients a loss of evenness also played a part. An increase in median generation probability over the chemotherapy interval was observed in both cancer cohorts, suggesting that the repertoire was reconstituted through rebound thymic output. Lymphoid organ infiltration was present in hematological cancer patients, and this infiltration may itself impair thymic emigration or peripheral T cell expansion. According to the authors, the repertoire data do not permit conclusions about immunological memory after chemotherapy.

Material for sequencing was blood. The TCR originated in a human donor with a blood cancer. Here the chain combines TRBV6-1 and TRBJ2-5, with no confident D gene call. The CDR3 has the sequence CASSWYQETQYF. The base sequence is TGTGCCAGCAGTTGGTACCAAGAGACCCAGTACTTC.